The 29 T cell receptor beta chains in this list originate from one sample, sequenced in a study of response to subunit inactivated influenza vaccine. Each CDR3 protein is one row after TCRdb ran MiXCR on the RT-PCR reads. The sample lists about 650,000 distinct CDR3 sequences, approximately 15% occurring once. Sequenced material: PBMCs from blood, taken approximately 13 days after vaccination. All receptors come from a man aged 45 to 65 who received an inactivated influenza vaccine.

This clonotype was seen only once. The CDR3 coding sequence is TGTGCCAGCAAGGGGACAACATACGAGCAGTACTTC. This codes for CASKGTTYEQYF. The chain uses TRBV6-2 or TRBV6-3 and TRBJ2-7; TRBD1 might be the D (6 bases). From germline, CDR1 is MNHEY and CDR2 SVGEGT. The CDR3 loop spans 12 amino acids. Deletions cut 7 bases from V and 4 bases from J, with 11 bases between.

This clonotype was seen a few times. V usage is TRBV5-1 and J usage is TRBJ2-5, with 16 nucleotides matching TRBD2. The germline CDR1 and CDR2 sequences are SGHRS and YFSETQ. The ends lost 4 bases at V and 2 bases at J; junction bases unmatched: 5. This CDR3 contains 17 residues. The CDR3 sequence: CASSEGTSGGVQETQYF. The CDR3 DNA reads TGCGCCAGCAGCGAAGGGACTAGCGGGGGGGTACAAGAGACCCAGTACTTC.

This clonotype was detected ten times or more. The chain joins TRBV4-2 to TRBJ2-3; maybe TRBD1 (5 bases). The CDR3 has 16 residues. CDR1 is LGHNA, CDR2 YNFKEQ, per germline. With 0 bases removed from V and 1 base from J, the gap between germline ends came to 11 bases. The CDR3 loop reads CASSQDVGLGTDTQYF. The DNA for the CDR3 is TGTGCCAGCAGCCAAGATGTGGGGCTGGGCACAGATACGCAGTATTTT.

This clonotype was seen more than once but under ten times. The chain links TRBV9 to TRBJ2-7; TRBD1 matches at 11 bases. Trimming removed 0 bases from V and 4 bases from J; junction bases left unmatched: 3. The CDR3 runs 15 residues. Germline V gene data show CDR1 as SGDLS and CDR2 as YYNGEE. The CDR3 coding sequence is TGTGCCAGCAGCGTAGAAGGGACAGGGGGATACGAGCAGTACTTC. Protein sequence: CASSVEGTGGYEQYF.

This clonotype was detected ten times or more. This chain uses TRBV29-1 with TRBJ2-5, with 13 bases fitting TRBD2. The trim removed 3 bases at V and 3 bases at J, leaving 4 bases unmatched. Germline assignment: CDR1 SQVTM and CDR2 ANQGSEA. The CDR3 is 15 residues long. The CDR3 DNA sequence: TGCAGCGTTGATGGGACTAGCGGGAAGAAAGAGACCCAGTACTTC. Translation gives CSVDGTSGKKETQYF.

The rearrangement links TRBV7-9 to TRBJ2-2; 11 bases are a match to TRBD1. The CDR3 is 16 amino acids. From germline, CDR1 is SEHNR and CDR2 FQNEAQ (reference sequence). Trimming at V came to 5 bases and at J to 5 bases, leaving 7 bases not matched to a gene. The DNA of the CDR3 is TGTGCCAGCAGCCGGGTCGGACAGGGGGCGACCGGGGAGCTGTTTTTT. This gives the protein CASSRVGQGATGELFF.

This clonotype turned up a few times. The chain links TRBV24-1 to TRBJ2-2; D is undetermined. The CDR3 extends over 15 amino acids. Germline-derived CDR1 and CDR2 are KGHDR and SFDVKD. V lost 1 base and J lost 5, with 10 bases in between. CDR3 region: CATSDFNPQTGELFF. The CDR3 nucleotides read TGTGCCACCAGTGATTTTAATCCACAGACCGGGGAGCTGTTTTTT.

This clonotype was counted a few times. Here the CDR3 DNA reads TGTGCCAGCAGTCAAATTCGGGAGGAAGCTTTCTTT. It specifies CASSQIREEAFF. The V and J genes are TRBV5-8 and TRBJ1-1; D ambiguous. V lost 5 bases and J lost 8, with 13 bases in between. The CDR3 runs 12 residues. Germline V gene lookup returns CDR1 SGHTS and CDR2 YDEGEE.

This clonotype was seen a handful of times. V gene TRBV6-5 combines with J gene TRBJ2-7; 7 bases fit TRBD1. V lost 2 bases to trimming and J lost 12 bases; unmatched junction nucleotides: 10. This CDR3 spans 13 amino acids. The germline gives CDR1 MNHEY, CDR2 SVGAGI. CDR3 DNA: TGTGCCAGCAGTTACCGACAGGGTGGGGATTGGTACTTC. This translates into CASSYRQGGDWYF.

This clonotype was seen a few times. This chain connects TRBV5-5 to TRBJ2-7, with TRBD2 matching 7 bases. CDR3 length equals 15 residues. Germline CDR1 is SGHKS and CDR2 is YYEKEE (reference sequence). The V segment lost 2 bases and the J segment 2 bases; nucleotides outside the gene matches: 7. As DNA, the CDR3 is TGTGCCAGCAGCTTACGGGGGGACGATCCCTACGAGCAGTACTTC. Protein sequence: CASSLRGDDPYEQYF.

This clonotype was seen at least ten times. The chain links TRBV27 to TRBJ2-5; D possibly corresponds to TRBD2 (5 bases). Trimming stripped 5 bases from V and 2 bases from J, with 15 bases between. The CDR3 has 15 amino acids. CDR1 is MNHEY and CDR2 is SMNVEV in the germline V gene (reference sequence). CDR3 sequence: CASSVRSDPQETQYF. DNA of the CDR3: TGTGCCAGCAGTGTCCGTAGCGATCCACAAGAGACCCAGTACTTC.

The V call is TRBV12-3 or TRBV12-4, the J call TRBJ2-1, with 7 nucleotides matching TRBD2. Trimming cost V 6 bases and J 10 bases; bases outside gene matches: 6. This CDR3 has 12 residues. This chain's CDR3 is CASSDLSGEQFF. The CDR3 DNA follows: TGTGCCAGCAGCGACCTTAGCGGGGAGCAGTTCTTC.

The J gene is TRBJ2-3, the V gene TRBV7-3; D gene unclear. This CDR3 has 15 residues. The germline V gene encodes CDR1 SGHTA and CDR2 FQGTGA. The V and J ends lost 1 base and 2 bases respectively, with 10 bases between them. The CDR3 sequence is CASSLSVQPTDTQYF. In nucleotides, the CDR3 is TGTGCCAGCAGCTTAAGTGTACAGCCCACAGATACGCAGTATTTT.

This clonotype was recorded at least ten times. The rearrangement links TRBV28 to TRBJ2-5, with D tentatively TRBD2 (5 bases). The ends were cut back, 2 bases at V and 0 bases at J, with 10 bases in the middle. The CDR3 length is 15 residues. CDR1 is MDHEN, CDR2 SYDVKM, per germline. The CDR3 DNA sequence: TGTGCCAGCAGTTTACCACGCGGGTACCAAGAGACCCAGTACTTC. Translation gives CASSLPRGYQETQYF.

This chain connects TRBV5-1 to TRBJ2-7; D may be TRBD1 (6 bases). Per germline, CDR1 SGHRS and CDR2 YFSETQ. V gave up 0 bases and J gave up 7 bases, with 14 bases separating them. The CDR3 extends over 14 amino acids. The CDR3 loop is CASSLAAGTREQYF. The CDR3 DNA follows: TGCGCCAGCAGCTTGGCCGCAGGGACAAGGGAGCAGTACTTC.

This clonotype was counted only a few times. The CDR3 is CASSLSWTSGGAQETQYF. The CDR3 DNA is TGTGCCAGCAGCTTGAGCTGGACTAGCGGGGGGGCCCAAGAGACCCAGTACTTC. V usage is TRBV7-2 and J usage is TRBJ2-5; 15 bases match TRBD2. Germline assignment: CDR1 SGHTA and CDR2 FQGNSA. The CDR3 contains 18 residues. Germline trimming cut 3 bases from V and 1 base from J; bases unmatched to any gene: 6.

The J gene is TRBJ2-7, the V gene TRBV7-6, with 9 nucleotides matching TRBD2. CDR1 is SGHVS, CDR2 FNYEAQ, per germline. Trimming cost V 1 base and J 11 bases; bases outside gene matches: 9. The CDR3 covers 14 residues. The DNA for the CDR3 is TGTGCCAGCAGCTTAGAGGGATTCGGCGGGAGGGAGTACTTC. Its protein product is CASSLEGFGGREYF.

The chain joins TRBV7-2 to TRBJ2-3; D gene ambiguous. The CDR3 consists of 17 residues. V gave up 5 bases and J gave up 1 base, with 19 bases separating them. Germline CDR1 is SGHTA and CDR2 is FQGNSA. The CDR3 is CASSLTNLGMGTDTQYF. CDR3 DNA: TGTGCCAGCAGCCTTACGAACTTGGGTATGGGCACAGATACGCAGTATTTT.

This chain uses TRBV10-3 with TRBJ2-7, with 11 bases aligning to TRBD2. The CDR3 spans 14 residues. Trimming at V came to 3 bases and at J to 2 bases, leaving 0 bases not matched to a gene. The V gene's germline CDR1 is ENHRY and CDR2 SYGVKD. CDR3 nucleotide sequence: TGTGCCATCAGTGAACTAGCGGGAGCCTACGAGCAGTACTTC. This translates into CAISELAGAYEQYF.

This clonotype was recorded a few times. This chain uses TRBV9 with TRBJ2-2; the D is unclear. In germline, CDR1 is SGDLS, CDR2 YYNGEE. The V and J ends lost 0 bases and 1 base respectively, with 13 bases between them. There are 17 residues in the CDR3. Written as DNA, the CDR3 is TGTGCCAGCAGCGTAGTCCCCACAGACCTGAACACCGGGGAGCTGTTTTTT. It translates to CASSVVPTDLNTGELFF.

This clonotype was counted at least ten times. The chain carries TRBV5-1 and TRBJ2-1; D remains unclear. The ends were cut back, 7 bases at V and 6 bases at J, with 20 bases in the middle. This CDR3 comprises 15 residues. Germline values: CDR1 SGHRS, CDR2 YFSETQ. The DNA for the CDR3 is TGCGCCAGCGGCCCCATGGGGTCGTCGTTCAATGAGCAGTTCTTC. It encodes CASGPMGSSFNEQFF.

In this sample, this clonotype turned up a few times. At one end the junction does not follow the germline gene, possibly because of a read error. The chain recombines TRBV5-1 with TRBJ2-3, with D possibly called TRBD1 or TRBD2 (5 bases each). The CDR3 spans 14 residues. The germline V gene has CDR1 SGHRS and CDR2 YFSETQ. CDR3 nucleotides: TGCGCCAGCAGCTTCGGGACGGCTACAGGTACGCAGTATTTT. The encoded protein is CASSFGTATGTQYF.

The sample holds many counts of this clonotype. A read error may account for a junction end that differs from germline. The CDR3 nucleotides read TGTGCCAGCAGTTTAGGGGGACCCAACACCGGGGAGCTGTTTTTT. This gives the protein CASSLGGPNTGELFF. This rearrangement joins TRBV7-9 to TRBJ2-2, with D possibly matching TRBD1 (6 bases). This CDR3 has 15 amino acids. Germline CDR1 is SEHNR and CDR2 is FQNEAQ (reference sequence).

The CDR3 sequence: CASSLWTADTQYF. The CDR3 DNA follows: TGTGCCAGCAGCTTATGGACAGCAGATACGCAGTATTTT. The gene calls are TRBV7-9 and TRBJ2-3, with D perhaps matching TRBD1 (6 bases). The CDR3 totals 13 residues. Germline CDR1 SEHNR, CDR2 FQNEAQ (reference sequence). Trimming pared 2 bases from V and 4 bases from J, leaving 7 bases between.

This chain connects TRBV20-1 to TRBJ2-1, with TRBD2 identical over 11 bases. The germline V gene has CDR1 DFQATT and CDR2 SNEGSKA (reference sequence). The CDR3 totals 16 residues. V lost 1 base and J lost 5; bases outside the gene matches: 7. In DNA form, the CDR3 reads TGCAGTGCTAGAGGTCTAACTAGCGGGAGTCACAATGAGCAGTTCTTC. Its protein is CSARGLTSGSHNEQFF.

The chain is built from TRBV6-2 or TRBV6-3 and TRBJ2-2; 7 bases map to TRBD1. CDR3 length: 16 residues. Germline values: CDR1 MNHEY, CDR2 SVGEGT. Trimming took 8 bases from V and 4 from J; bases not matched to a gene: 13. CDR3 in DNA: TGTGCCAGCCGCAACGTGGGCAGGGGGATCACCGGGGAGCTGTTTTTT. The encoded protein is CASRNVGRGITGELFF.

This clonotype was detected a few times. This rearrangement joins TRBV11-1 to TRBJ1-4; 7 bases are shared with TRBD1. The CDR3 extends over 13 amino acids. Germline lookup yields CDR1 SGHAT and CDR2 FQDESV (reference sequence). V lost 5 bases, J lost 8 bases, and 5 bases stayed unmatched. CDR3 bases: TGTGCCAGCAGCAATGACAGGGCGGAAAAACTGTTTTTT. As protein: CASSNDRAEKLFF.

This clonotype occurred many times. This chain uses TRBV2 with TRBJ2-3, with TRBD2 identical over 11 bases. CDR3 length equals 17 residues. Germline trimming cut 3 bases from V and 5 bases from J; bases unmatched to any gene: 10. Germline loops: CDR1 SNHLY, CDR2 FYNNEI. The DNA for the CDR3 is TGTGCCAGCAGTGACTTATGGTTGACTAGCGGGATAGATACGCAGTATTTT. Encoded protein: CASSDLWLTSGIDTQYF.

This clonotype was picked up a small number of times. The V and J genes are TRBV20-1 and TRBJ2-3, with D perhaps matching TRBD1 (5 bases). The CDR3 is made up of 15 amino acids. V gave up 1 base and J gave up 2 bases, with 13 bases separating them. From germline, CDR1 is DFQATT and CDR2 SNEGSKA (reference sequence). The CDR3 spells CSARAETAHTDTQYF. In DNA form, the CDR3 reads TGCAGTGCTAGAGCCGAGACAGCGCACACAGATACGCAGTATTTT.